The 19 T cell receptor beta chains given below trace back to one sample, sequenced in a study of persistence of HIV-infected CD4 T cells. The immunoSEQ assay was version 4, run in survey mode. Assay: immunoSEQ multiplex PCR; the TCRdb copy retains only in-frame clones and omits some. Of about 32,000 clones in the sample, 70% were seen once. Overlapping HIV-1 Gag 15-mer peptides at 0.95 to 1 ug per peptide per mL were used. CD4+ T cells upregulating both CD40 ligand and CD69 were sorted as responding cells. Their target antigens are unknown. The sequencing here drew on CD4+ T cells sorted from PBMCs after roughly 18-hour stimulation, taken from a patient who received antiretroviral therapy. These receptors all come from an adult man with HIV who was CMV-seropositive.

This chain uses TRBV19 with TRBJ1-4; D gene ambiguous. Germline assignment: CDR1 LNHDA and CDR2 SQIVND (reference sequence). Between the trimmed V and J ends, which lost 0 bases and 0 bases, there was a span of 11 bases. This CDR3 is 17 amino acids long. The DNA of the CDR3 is TGTGCCAGTAGTATAGAAGGCTACCGATCAACTAATGAAAAACTGTTTTTT. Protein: CASSIEGYRSTNEKLFF. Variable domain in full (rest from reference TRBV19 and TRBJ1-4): DGGITQSPKYLFRKEGQNVTLSCEQNLNHDAMYWYRQDPGQGLRLIYYSQIVNDFQKGDIAEGYSVSREKKESFPLTVTSAQKNPTAFYLCASSIEGYRSTNEKLFFGSGTQLSVL.

The CDR3 region is CASTGQGNEQFF. Written as DNA, the CDR3 is TGTGCCAGCACCGGACAGGGGAATGAGCAGTTCTTC. The genes are TRBV5-4 and TRBJ2-1, with 9 bases fitting TRBD1. Germline trimming cut 6 bases from V and 7 bases from J; bases unmatched to any gene: 2. Germline CDR1 reads SGHNT; CDR2 reads YYREEE (reference sequence). CDR3 length equals 12 residues.

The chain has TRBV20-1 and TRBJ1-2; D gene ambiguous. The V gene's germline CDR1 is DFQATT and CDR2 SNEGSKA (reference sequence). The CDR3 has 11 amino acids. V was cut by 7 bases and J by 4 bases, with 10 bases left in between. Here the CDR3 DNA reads TGCAGTGGAATCGTCTCCTATGGCTACACCTTC. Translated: CSGIVSYGYTF.

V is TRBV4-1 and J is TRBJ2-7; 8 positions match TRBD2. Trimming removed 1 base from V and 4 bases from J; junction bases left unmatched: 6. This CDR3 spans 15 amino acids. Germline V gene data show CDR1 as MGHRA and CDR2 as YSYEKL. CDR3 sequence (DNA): TGCGCCAGCAGCCAAGGAGGAGCGGGGGCGTACGAGCAGTACTTC. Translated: CASSQGGAGAYEQYF.

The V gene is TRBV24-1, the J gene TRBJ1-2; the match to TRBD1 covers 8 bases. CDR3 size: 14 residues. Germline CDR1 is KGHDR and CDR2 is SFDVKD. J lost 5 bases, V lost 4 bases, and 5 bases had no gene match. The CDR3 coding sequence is TGTGCCACCAGTGACCCTCAGGGGGCTTATGGCTACACCTTC. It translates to CATSDPQGAYGYTF.

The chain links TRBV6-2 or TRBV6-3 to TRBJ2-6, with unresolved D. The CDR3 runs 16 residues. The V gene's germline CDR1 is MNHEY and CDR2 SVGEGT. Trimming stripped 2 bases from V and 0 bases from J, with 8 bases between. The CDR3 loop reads CASSYPRHSGANVLTF. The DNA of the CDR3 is TGTGCCAGCAGTTACCCCCGCCACTCTGGGGCCAACGTCCTGACTTTC.

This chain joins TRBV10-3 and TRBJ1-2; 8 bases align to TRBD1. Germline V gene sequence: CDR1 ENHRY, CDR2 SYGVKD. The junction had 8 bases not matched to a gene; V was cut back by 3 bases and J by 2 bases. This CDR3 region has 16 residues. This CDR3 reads CAISDKRDRRNYGYTF. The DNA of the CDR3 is TGTGCCATCAGTGATAAGAGGGACAGGCGGAACTATGGCTACACCTTC.

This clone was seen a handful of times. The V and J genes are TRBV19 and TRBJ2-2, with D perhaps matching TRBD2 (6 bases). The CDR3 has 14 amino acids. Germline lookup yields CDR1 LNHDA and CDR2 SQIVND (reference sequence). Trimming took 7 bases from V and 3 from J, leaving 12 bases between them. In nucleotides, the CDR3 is TGTGCCAGTACCAGGGACTCCCACACCGGGGAGCTGTTTTTT. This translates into CASTRDSHTGELFF.

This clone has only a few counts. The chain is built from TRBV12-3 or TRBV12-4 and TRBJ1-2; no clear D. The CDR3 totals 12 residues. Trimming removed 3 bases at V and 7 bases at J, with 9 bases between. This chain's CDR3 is CASSLSDFGYTF. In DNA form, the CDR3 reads TGTGCCAGCAGTTTGTCGGACTTTGGCTACACCTTC.

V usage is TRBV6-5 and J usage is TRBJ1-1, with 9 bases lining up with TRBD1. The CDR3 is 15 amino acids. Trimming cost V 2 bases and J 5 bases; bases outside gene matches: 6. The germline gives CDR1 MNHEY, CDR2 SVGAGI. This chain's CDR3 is CASSYRGQGGTEAFF. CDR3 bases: TGTGCCAGCAGTTACAGGGGACAGGGAGGGACTGAAGCTTTCTTT.

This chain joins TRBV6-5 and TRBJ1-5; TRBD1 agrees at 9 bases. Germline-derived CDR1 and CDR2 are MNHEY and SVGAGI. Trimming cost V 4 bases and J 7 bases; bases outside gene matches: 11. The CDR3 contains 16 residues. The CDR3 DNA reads TGTGCCAGCAGTTCGACGGACAGGGGAGGAAACCAGCCCCAGCATTTT. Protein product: CASSSTDRGGNQPQHF.

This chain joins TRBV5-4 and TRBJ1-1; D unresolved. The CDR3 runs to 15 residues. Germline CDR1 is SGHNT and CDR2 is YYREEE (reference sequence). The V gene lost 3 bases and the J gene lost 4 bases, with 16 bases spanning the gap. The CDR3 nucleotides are TGTGCCAGCAGCTCCGCAGGCCCTGAGGGCACTGAAGCTTTCTTT. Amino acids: CASSSAGPEGTEAFF.

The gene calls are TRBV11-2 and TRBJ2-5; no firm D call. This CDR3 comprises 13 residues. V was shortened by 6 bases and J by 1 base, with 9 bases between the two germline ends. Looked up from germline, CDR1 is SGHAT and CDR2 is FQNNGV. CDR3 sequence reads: CASRPGVQETQYF. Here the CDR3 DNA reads TGTGCCAGCAGACCAGGTGTCCAAGAGACCCAGTACTTC.

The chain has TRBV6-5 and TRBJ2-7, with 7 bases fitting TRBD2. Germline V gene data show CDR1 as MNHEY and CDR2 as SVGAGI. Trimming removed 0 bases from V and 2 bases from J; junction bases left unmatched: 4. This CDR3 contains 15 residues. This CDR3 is CASSYSFGTTYEQYF. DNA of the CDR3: TGTGCCAGCAGTTACTCTTTCGGGACTACCTACGAGCAGTACTTC.

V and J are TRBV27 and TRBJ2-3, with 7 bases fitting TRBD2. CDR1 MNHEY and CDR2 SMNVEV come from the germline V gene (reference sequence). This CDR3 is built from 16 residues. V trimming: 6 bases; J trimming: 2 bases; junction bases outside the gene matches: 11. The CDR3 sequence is CASSPRLASFTDTQYF. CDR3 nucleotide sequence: TGTGCCAGCAGCCCTAGACTAGCCTCATTCACAGATACGCAGTATTTT.

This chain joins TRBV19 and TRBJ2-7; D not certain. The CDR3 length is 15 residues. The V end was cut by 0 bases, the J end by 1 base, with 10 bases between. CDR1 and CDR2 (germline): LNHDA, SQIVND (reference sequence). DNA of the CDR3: TGTGCCAGTAGTATAGATGTACGGGCGTCCTACGAGCAGTACTTC. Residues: CASSIDVRASYEQYF.

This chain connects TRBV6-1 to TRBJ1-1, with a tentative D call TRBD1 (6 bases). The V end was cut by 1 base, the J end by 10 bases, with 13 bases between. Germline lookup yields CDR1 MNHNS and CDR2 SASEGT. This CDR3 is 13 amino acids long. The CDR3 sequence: CASSEDSARGAFF. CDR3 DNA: TGTGCCAGCAGTGAAGACAGTGCCAGGGGAGCTTTCTTT.

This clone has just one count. In nucleotides, the CDR3 is TGTGCCAGCAGCCTCGATCTTCCAGATACGCAGTATTTT. Translated: CASSLDLPDTQYF. The genes are TRBV12-3 or TRBV12-4 and TRBJ2-3; D gene ambiguous. This CDR3 is 13 amino acids long. Trimming left V 6 bases short and J 4 bases short, with 11 bases between.

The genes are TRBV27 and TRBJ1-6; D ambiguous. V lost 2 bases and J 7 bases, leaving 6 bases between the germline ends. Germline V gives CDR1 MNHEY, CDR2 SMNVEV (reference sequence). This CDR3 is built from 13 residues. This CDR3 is CASSLKRNSPLHF. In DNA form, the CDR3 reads TGTGCCAGCAGTTTAAAGCGCAATTCACCCCTCCACTTT.